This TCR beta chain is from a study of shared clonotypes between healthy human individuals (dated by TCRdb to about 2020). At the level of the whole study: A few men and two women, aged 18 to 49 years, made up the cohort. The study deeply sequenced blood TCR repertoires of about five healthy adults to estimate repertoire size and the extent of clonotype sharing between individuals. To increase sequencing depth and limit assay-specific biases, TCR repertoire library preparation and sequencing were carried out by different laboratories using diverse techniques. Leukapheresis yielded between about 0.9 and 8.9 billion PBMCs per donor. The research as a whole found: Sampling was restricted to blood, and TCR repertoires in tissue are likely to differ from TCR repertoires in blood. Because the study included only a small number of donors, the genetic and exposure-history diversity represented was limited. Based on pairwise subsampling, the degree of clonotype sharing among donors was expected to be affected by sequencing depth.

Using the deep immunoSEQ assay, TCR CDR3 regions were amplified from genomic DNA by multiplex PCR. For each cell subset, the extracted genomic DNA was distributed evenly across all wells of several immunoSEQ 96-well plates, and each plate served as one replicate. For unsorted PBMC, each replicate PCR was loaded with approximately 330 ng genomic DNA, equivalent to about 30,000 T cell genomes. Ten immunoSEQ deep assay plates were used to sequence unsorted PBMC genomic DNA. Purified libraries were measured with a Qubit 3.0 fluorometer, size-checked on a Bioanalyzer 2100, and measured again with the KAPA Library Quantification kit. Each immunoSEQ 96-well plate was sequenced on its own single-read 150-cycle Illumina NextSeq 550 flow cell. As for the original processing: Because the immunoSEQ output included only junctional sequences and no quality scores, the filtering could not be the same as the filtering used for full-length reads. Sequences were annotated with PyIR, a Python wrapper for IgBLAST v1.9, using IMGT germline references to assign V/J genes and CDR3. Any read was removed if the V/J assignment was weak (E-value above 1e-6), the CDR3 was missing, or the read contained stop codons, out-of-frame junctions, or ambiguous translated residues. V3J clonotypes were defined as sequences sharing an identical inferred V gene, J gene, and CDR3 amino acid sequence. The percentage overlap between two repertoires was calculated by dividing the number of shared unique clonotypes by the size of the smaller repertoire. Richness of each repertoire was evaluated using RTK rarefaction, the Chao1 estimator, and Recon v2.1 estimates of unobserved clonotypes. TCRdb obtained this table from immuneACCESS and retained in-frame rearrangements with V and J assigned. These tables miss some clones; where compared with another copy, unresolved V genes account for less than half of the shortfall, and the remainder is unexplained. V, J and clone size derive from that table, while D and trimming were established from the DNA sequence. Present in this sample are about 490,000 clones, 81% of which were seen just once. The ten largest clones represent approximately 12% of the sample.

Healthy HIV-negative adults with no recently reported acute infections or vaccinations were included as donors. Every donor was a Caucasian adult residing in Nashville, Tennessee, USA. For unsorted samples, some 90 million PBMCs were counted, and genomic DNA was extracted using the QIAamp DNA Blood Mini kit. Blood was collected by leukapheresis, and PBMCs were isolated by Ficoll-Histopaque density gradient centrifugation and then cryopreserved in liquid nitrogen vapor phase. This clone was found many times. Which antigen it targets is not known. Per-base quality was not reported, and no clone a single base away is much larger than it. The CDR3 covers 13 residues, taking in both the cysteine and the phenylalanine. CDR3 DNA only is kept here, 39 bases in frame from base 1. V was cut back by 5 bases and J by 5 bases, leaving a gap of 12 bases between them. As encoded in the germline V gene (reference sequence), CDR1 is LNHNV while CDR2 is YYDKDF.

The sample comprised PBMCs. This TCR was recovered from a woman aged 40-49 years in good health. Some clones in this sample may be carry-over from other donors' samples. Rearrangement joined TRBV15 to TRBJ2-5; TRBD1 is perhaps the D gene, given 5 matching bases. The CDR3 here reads CATSQGAWETQYF. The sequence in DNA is TGTGCCACCAGCCAAGGGGCGTGGGAGACCCAGTACTTC. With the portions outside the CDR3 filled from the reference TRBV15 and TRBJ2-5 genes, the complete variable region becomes DAMVIQNPRYQVTQFGKPVTLSCSQTLNHNVMYWYQQKSSQAPKLLFHYYDKDFNNEADTPDNFQSRRPNTSFCFLDIRSPGLGDTAMYLCATSQGAWETQYFGPGTRLLVL.